This TCR beta chain was profiled in a study of T cells in Graves' hyperthyroidism and ophthalmopathy. Amplified TCR beta CDR3 regions derived from RNA transcripts. The primer set for the first-round RT-PCR of the TCR CDR3 was HTBI. TCRdb used MiXCR to reprocess the multiplex PCR reads, holding one entry per CDR3 protein. The repertoire includes a few hundred thousand distinct CDR3 sequences, 13% to 15% of them detected once, and 10% to 15% sits in the top ten. Study results and caveats: Ophthalmopathy got predicted by the model a median approximately 6.3 months before its onset.

CDR3 length equals 16 residues. Germline loops: CDR1 SGHTA, CDR2 FQGNSA. V lost 6 bases, J lost 5 bases, and 22 bases lay in between. This clonotype was seen ten or more times. The antigen remains unidentified. The sample taken for sequencing was blood. The clonotype originates from a woman aged 40 to 50 with Graves' hyperthyroidism that later progressed to Graves' ophthalmopathy. The chain uses TRBV7-2 and TRBJ1-2, with TRBD1 as a possible D gene (5 bases). In DNA form, the CDR3 reads TGTGCCAGCAGACCGATATTCAGGGCAACGGGGTATGGCTACACCTTC. Protein product: CASRPIFRATGYGYTF. Complete variable domain (other parts from reference TRBV7-2 and TRBJ1-2): GAGVSQSPSNKVTEKGKDVELRCDPISGHTALYWYRQSLGQGLEFLIYFQGNSAPDKSGLPSDRFSAERTGGSVSTLTIQRTQQEDSAVYLCASRPIFRATGYGYTFGSGTRLTVV.